This T cell receptor beta chain is drawn from a study of OX40 agonist ivuxolimab in advanced cancers. Whole-study results and caveats: Among the lowest levels of clonal expansion were found in partial responders at 0.1-3.0 mg/kg.

The data were produced by immunoSEQ multiplex PCR, yet TCRdb's version contains in-frame clones alone and is incomplete. The data hold around 83,000 clones, with approximately 88% observed a single time. On this clone: Its antigen remains unknown.

The sample here was CD4+ or CD8+ T cells sorted from blood, taken in a trial of the OX40 agonist ivuxolimab. This receptor was taken from an adult with an advanced solid tumor such as melanoma, head and neck, liver or kidney cancer.

CDR3 bases: TGTGCCAGCAGCACCCCGGGTTTGGGGGCAAACACCGGGGAGCTGTTTTTT. Translated: CASSTPGLGANTGELFF. V gene TRBV9 combines with J gene TRBJ2-2, with D possibly TRBD1 on 6 matching bases. Trimming took 4 bases from V and 2 from J, leaving 18 bases between them. From germline, CDR1 is SGDLS and CDR2 YYNGEE. CDR3 size: 17 residues.